This TCR beta chain derives from a study of blood T cell repertoires in COVID-19 (TCRdb year 2020). Study-level background: Samples covering the acute and convalescent phases of COVID-19 were provided by collaborators in the United States, Italy and Spain. The prospective study material was composed of cDNA or gDNA derived from T cells, B-cell-depleted T cells, or PBMCs. Subjects who had been exposed to COVID-19, were actively infected with it, or had recovered from it provided the deeply sampled blood TCRbeta repertoires that made up the dataset. A freely available public database, intended as a resource for researchers studying the immune response to SARS-CoV-2, is where the repertoires were released. Samples were obtained from the ongoing ImmuneRACE study (first 160 participants) and from roughly 1,300 subjects provided by 6 global collaborators. Sample metadata almost always included a de-identified subject ID, COVID-19 status, age in years and sex. Where available, HLA class I and class II types were taken from metadata supplied by the sample provider and were not determined by assay-based typing.

TCRbeta CDR3 regions were amplified from genomic DNA by means of the immunoSEQ Assay, a bias-controlled multiplex PCR. Regarding the original processing steps: Within the assay, amplification of reference gene primers was used to estimate how many nucleated cells each sample contained. Sequence reads were collapsed and filtered to measure the absolute abundance of every unique TCRbeta CDR3 rearrangement. For each sample, productive Simpson clonality was calculated by taking the square root of Simpson's diversity index across productive rearrangements. TCRdb holds this immuneACCESS table with in-frame rearrangements only. Some clones are missing; in checked studies, unresolved V genes explain under half, and the rest has no known cause. V and J calls and clone size are given by that table; D and trimming were obtained from the DNA. Counted in this sample were 140,000 to 150,000 clones; around 80% of them appeared once. Roughly 2% of the sample is taken by the ten largest.

Study-wide findings and limitations: The quantity of clinical and demographic metadata differed by source and by participant and was supplied without curation.

With regard to this clone: No antigen is known for it. Base qualities are missing; no much larger clone stands one base away.

V lost 8 bases and J lost 2 bases, and the count of bases not matched to a germline gene is 8. According to the germline V gene (reference sequence), CDR1 reads MNHEY and CDR2 reads SMNVEV. Taken from cysteine to phenylalanine, the CDR3 has 15 residues. Just the 45-base CDR3 DNA is kept, in frame starting at base 1. Whole blood was collected in K2EDTA tubes by collaborating institutions according to the institutions' own protocols. For TCRbeta analysis, collaborators shipped samples as frozen whole blood, isolated PBMCs, or DNA extracted from either of those sample types. The source of this sequence is a woman aged 55-75 years with acute or convalescent COVID-19. Sequenced sample: peripheral blood. Recombination joined TRBV27 with TRBJ2-1; 8 central nucleotides agree with TRBD2. The DNA sequence is TGTGCCAGCCAAAAACGGGAGGGCCCCTACAATGAGCAGTTCTTC. Translated, this is CASQKREGPYNEQFF.